This T cell receptor beta chain was recorded in a study of graft-versus-host responses after intestinal transplantation (dated by TCRdb to the early 2020s). Turning to the overall study: Multivisceral, liver-intestinal, or isolated intestinal transplants were received by the recipients. Every recipient was given anti-thymocyte globulin induction, then maintenance tacrolimus and steroids for roughly 3 years. Bulk TCR-beta CDR3 sequencing was used to track graft-versus-host and host-versus-graft alloreactive T cell clones in the graft, circulation and bone marrow after intestinal transplantation. Alloreactive clones were identified by sequencing pre-transplant mixed lymphocyte reaction products and comparing them with unstimulated pre-transplant donor and recipient T cells. Of the roughly 24 intestinal transplant recipients enrolled in the cohort, one of whom was a retransplant, a few patients without pretransplant specimens were excluded. Donor T cell macrochimerism was defined as a peak of at least 4% donor T cells among recipient peripheral blood mononuclear cells. Rather than being sequenced by the commercial service, samples from a few later patients were sequenced in-house on an Illumina MiSeq and processed with MiXCR.

Results and caveats for the whole study, not just this receptor: GvH clones were detected in recipient bone marrow, and some appeared earlier in ileal mucosa or blood, consistent with an intestinal mucosal origin. The relatively low number and heterogeneity of intestinal transplant patients limited the conclusions. Early after transplant, peak levels of circulating GvH clones were associated with declines in HvG clones. High GvH to HvG T cell clonal ratios were observed in the allografts of patients with donor T cell macrochimerism.

The CDR3 runs 15 residues from the cysteine to the phenylalanine. The only DNA kept is the CDR3, 45 bases in frame from the first base. The germline V gene (reference sequence) yields LNHDA for CDR1 and SQIVND for CDR2. At the junction V is shortened by 7 bases and J by 2 bases; bases outside the gene matches: 11. Blood samples were collected up to 4 times in the first month after transplant and then at least monthly when available. The library relied on the immunoSEQ multiplex PCR assay. High-throughput TCR-beta CDR3 sequencing of genomic DNA from most patients was performed by Adaptive Biotechnologies. The authors' analysis ran thus. Adaptive's ImmunoSEQ software supplied the TCR sequencing data for 18 patients, while MiXCR and VDJtools were used to process a few other patients. CDR3 nucleotide sequences shared between donor and recipient were removed because the origin of such sequences could not be assigned. To count as alloreactive, a clone needed at least 2-fold expansion over unstimulated cells and a minimum CFSE-low frequency of 0.002% (template counts) or 0.001% (read counts). Mappable clones were those detected in sequenced pre-transplant spleen, lymph node, or MLR CFSE-low populations of the donor or recipient. The cumulative frequency of alloreactive clones was calculated as a percentage of all sequences, weighted by copy number. The clones in this table, taken by TCRdb from immuneACCESS, are in-frame only. Not every clone is retained; where verified, under half of the shortfall comes from an unresolved V gene, and the cause of the rest is unknown. Clone size and V and J calls were adopted from that table, with D and trimming inferred from the DNA. Across this sample there are tens of thousands of clones, with around 94% seen only once. The top ten constitute about 0.8% of the sample.

This clone was observed a handful of times. The target of this receptor is not known. No per-base quality is available; no much larger clone lies one base away. The sequence derives from a human patient who received an intestinal transplant, so some T cells may come from the graft donor. The sequenced sample was PBMCs, obtained 16 days after intestinal transplant. The chain joins TRBV19 to TRBJ2-7, and 7 bases in between align with TRBD2. The DNA is TGTGCCAGTACCTTACAGCCGGGAGGTGCCTACGAGCAGTACTTC. Its coded protein is CASTLQPGGAYEQYF.